Below are 11 T cell receptor beta chains sequenced from a single sample in a study of cytomegalovirus exposure and HLA in healthy donors. PCR used 60 Vbeta primers and 13 Jbeta primers. Sequencing was performed with immunoSEQ multiplex PCR; in TCRdb, only in-frame clones are kept and a portion is missing. The sample contains 95,000 to 100,000 clones, roughly four fifths of which appear only once. Sequenced: PBMCs. These receptors were obtained from a human donor in good health.

This clone was observed a few times. This chain uses TRBV29-1 with TRBJ2-3; 8 bases line up with TRBD2. Trimming at V came to 8 bases and at J to 1 base, leaving 5 bases not matched to a gene. The CDR3 is 13 residues long. Per germline, CDR1 SQVTM and CDR2 ANQGSEA. This CDR3 reads CSTGTSGTDTQYF. CDR3 bases: TGCAGCACCGGGACTAGTGGCACAGATACGCAGTATTTT.

The chain employs TRBV29-1 and TRBJ2-7, with 10 positions matching TRBD2. CDR3 length equals 16 residues. With 2 bases clipped from V and 1 base from J, the junction kept 8 bases outside the gene matches. Germline V gene lookup returns CDR1 SQVTM and CDR2 ANQGSEA. CDR3 in amino acids: CSVEPASGGHSYEQYF. In DNA form, the CDR3 reads TGCAGCGTTGAACCAGCTAGCGGGGGCCATTCCTACGAGCAGTACTTC.

Worth noting for this clone: Different DNA sequences within this sample yield the same CDR3. The rearrangement uses TRBV7-2 and TRBJ1-1, with 7 bases that match TRBD1. The ends lost 4 bases at V and 5 bases at J; junction bases unmatched: 4. Germline V gives CDR1 SGHTA, CDR2 FQGNSA. The CDR3 sequence is 13 residues long. The CDR3 spells CASSSRQGTEAFF. As DNA, the CDR3 is TGTGCCAGCAGCTCGAGACAGGGTACTGAAGCTTTCTTT. Filled out from reference TRBV7-2 and TRBJ1-1, the complete variable domain reads GAGVSQSPSNKVTEKGKDVELRCDPISGHTALYWYRQSLGQGLEFLIYFQGNSAPDKSGLPSDRFSAERTGGSVSTLTIQRTQQEDSAVYLCASSSRQGTEAFFGQGTRLTVV.

The chain links TRBV21-1 to TRBJ2-7; TRBD2, the D gene given by the table, was not confirmed from the DNA. TRBV21-1 is tagged as a pseudogene. The CDR3 sequence is 18 residues long. DNA of the CDR3: TGTGCCAGCAGCAAAGCGCTTTGTGAGCGGGAGGTCAGGGGCGAGCAGTACTTC. It specifies CASSKALCEREVRGEQYF.

The rearrangement links TRBV19 to TRBJ2-7; TRBD1 might be the D (6 bases). Per the germline V gene, CDR1 is LNHDA and CDR2 is SQIVND (reference sequence). V lost 4 bases to trimming and J lost 2 bases, with 9 bases between them. CDR3 size: 13 residues. CDR3 sequence (DNA): TGTGCCAGTAGTAGGGGACAAGCCTACGAGCAGTACTTC. Amino acid sequence: CASSRGQAYEQYF.

The chain couples TRBV5-1 to TRBJ2-1, with TRBD2 matching over 8 bases. CDR1 SGHRS and CDR2 YFSETQ come from the germline V gene. Trimming removed 1 base from V and 2 bases from J; junction bases left unmatched: 8. The CDR3 spans 17 residues. CDR3 in amino acids: CASSLRIAGRTYNEQFF. DNA for the CDR3: TGCGCCAGCAGCTTGAGAATAGCGGGACGAACCTACAATGAGCAGTTCTTC. Full variable domain (missing parts from reference TRBV5-1 and TRBJ2-1): KAGVTQTPRYLIKTRGQQVTLSCSPISGHRSVSWYQQTPGQGLQFLFEYFSETQRNKGNFPGRFSGRQFSNSRSEMNVSTLELGDSALYLCASSLRIAGRTYNEQFFGPGTRLTVL.

J is TRBJ1-1 and V is TRBV30; TRBD1 aligns across 8 bases. CDR1 GTSNPN and CDR2 SVGIG come from the germline V gene (reference sequence). The trim removed 8 bases at V and 0 bases at J, leaving 11 bases unmatched. The CDR3 has 15 residues. DNA for the CDR3: TGTGCCGGACAGGGTTGGCTTGGAGTGAACACTGAAGCTTTCTTT. The encoded protein is CAGQGWLGVNTEAFF.

This clone was observed a single time. This chain joins TRBV27 and TRBJ1-5; D is unresolved. CDR1 is MNHEY, CDR2 SMNVEV, per germline (reference sequence). This CDR3 is 13 amino acids long. Deletions cut 3 bases from V and 2 bases from J, with 5 bases between. The CDR3 DNA is TGTGCCAGCAGTTTTACAGGCAATCAGCCCCAGCATTTT. Its translation: CASSFTGNQPQHF.

This clone has just a few counts. The chain has TRBV7-9 and TRBJ2-3; tentatively, D is TRBD2 (5 bases). Germline values: CDR1 SEHNR, CDR2 FQNEAQ (reference sequence). Trimming pared 0 bases from V and 6 bases from J, leaving 10 bases between. The CDR3 contains 14 residues. The CDR3 loop reads CASSLAGDRDTQYF. DNA for the CDR3: TGTGCCAGCAGCTTAGCGGGAGATCGGGATACGCAGTATTTT. Together with reference TRBV7-9 and TRBJ2-3, the CDR3 gives the full variable domain: DTGVSQNPRHKITKRGQNVTFRCDPISEHNRLYWYRQTLGQGPEFLTYFQNEAQLEKSRLLSDRFSAERPKGSFSTLEIQRTEQGDSAMYLCASSLAGDRDTQYFGPGTRLTVL.

V usage is TRBV5-1 and J usage is TRBJ2-7; tentatively, D is TRBD1 (6 bases). The CDR3 runs 14 residues. Per germline, CDR1 SGHRS and CDR2 YFSETQ. V was pared by 0 bases and J by 2 bases, with 9 bases between. The chain's CDR3 is CASSLVTGTYEQYF. In DNA, the CDR3 is TGCGCCAGCAGCTTGGTTACAGGGACCTACGAGCAGTACTTC.

The CDR3 DNA follows: TGTGCCAGCTCGCCGGGACTAGTTGGCGAGACCCAGTACTTC. Protein sequence: CASSPGLVGETQYF. The chain links TRBV18 to TRBJ2-5; TRBD2 matches 8 bases. Losses at the gene ends were 6 bases for V and 5 bases for J; bases not matched to a gene: 8. Germline V gene sequence: CDR1 KGHSH, CDR2 LQKENI. CDR3 length equals 14 residues.